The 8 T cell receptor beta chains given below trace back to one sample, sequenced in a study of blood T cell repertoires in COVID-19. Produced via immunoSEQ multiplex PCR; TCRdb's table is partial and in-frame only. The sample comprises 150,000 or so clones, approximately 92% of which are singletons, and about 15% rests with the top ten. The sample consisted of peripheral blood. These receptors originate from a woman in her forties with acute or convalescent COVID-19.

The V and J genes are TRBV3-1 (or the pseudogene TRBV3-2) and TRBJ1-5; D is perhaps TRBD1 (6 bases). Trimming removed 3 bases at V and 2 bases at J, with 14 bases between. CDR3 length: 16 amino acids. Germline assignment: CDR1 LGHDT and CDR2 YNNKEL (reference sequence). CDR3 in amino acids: CASSQGAAVGNQPQHF. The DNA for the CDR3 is TGTGCCAGCAGCCAGGGGGCGGCTGTGGGCAATCAGCCCCAGCATTTT.

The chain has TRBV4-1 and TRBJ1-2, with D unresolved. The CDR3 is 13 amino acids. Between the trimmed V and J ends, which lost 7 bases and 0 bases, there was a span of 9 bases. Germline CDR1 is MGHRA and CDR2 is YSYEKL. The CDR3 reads CASKGGPNYGYTF. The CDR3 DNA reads TGCGCCAGCAAAGGTGGGCCTAACTATGGCTACACCTTC.

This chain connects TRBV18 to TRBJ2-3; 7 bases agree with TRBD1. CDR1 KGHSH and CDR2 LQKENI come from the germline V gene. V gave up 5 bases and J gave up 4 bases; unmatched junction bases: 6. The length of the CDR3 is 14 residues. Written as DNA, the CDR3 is TGTGCCAGCTCAATAACACAGGGGCCAGATACGCAGTATTTT. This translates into CASSITQGPDTQYF.

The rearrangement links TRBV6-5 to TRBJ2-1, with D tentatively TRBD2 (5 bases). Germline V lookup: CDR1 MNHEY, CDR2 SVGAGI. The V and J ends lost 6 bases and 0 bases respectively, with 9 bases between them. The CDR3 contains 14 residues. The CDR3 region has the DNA TGTGCCAGCAGGCCGGGGAGCTCCTACAATGAGCAGTTCTTC. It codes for CASRPGSSYNEQFF.

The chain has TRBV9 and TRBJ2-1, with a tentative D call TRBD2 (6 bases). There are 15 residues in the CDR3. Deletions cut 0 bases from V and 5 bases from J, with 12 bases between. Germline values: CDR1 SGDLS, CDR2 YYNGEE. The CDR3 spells CASSVDGTSNNEQFF. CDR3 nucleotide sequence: TGTGCCAGCAGCGTAGATGGTACTAGCAACAATGAGCAGTTCTTC.

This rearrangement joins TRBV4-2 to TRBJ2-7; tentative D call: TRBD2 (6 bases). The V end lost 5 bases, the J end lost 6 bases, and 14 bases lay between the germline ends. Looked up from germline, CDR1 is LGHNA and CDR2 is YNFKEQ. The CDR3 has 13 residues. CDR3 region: CASSFAGGIEQYF. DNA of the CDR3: TGTGCCAGCAGCTTCGCCGGGGGAATCGAGCAGTACTTC.

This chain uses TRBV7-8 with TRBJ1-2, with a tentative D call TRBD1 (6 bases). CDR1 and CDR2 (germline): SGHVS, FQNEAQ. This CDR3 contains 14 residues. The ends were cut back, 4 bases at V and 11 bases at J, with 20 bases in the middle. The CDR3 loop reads CASSSRRDTEQYTF. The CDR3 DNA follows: TGTGCCAGCAGCTCGAGACGGGACACCGAACAGTACACCTTC.

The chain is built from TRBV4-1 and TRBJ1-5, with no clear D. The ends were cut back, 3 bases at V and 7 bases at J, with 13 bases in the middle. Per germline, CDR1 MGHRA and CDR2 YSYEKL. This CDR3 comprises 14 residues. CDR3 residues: CASSHFAAGQPQHF. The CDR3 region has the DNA TGCGCCAGCAGCCATTTTGCTGCCGGGCAGCCCCAGCATTTT.